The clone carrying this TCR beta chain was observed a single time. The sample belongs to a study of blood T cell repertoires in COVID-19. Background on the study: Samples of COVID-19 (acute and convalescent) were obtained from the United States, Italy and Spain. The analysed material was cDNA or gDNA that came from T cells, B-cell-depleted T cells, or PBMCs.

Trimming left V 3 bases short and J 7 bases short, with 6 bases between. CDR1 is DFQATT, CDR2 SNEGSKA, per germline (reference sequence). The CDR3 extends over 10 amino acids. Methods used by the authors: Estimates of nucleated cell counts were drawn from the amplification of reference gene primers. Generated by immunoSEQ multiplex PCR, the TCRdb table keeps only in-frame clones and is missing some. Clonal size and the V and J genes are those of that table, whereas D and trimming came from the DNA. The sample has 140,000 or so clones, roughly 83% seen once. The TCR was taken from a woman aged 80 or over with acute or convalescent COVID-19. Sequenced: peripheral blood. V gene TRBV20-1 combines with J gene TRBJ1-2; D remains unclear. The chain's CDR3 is CSARLRGYTF. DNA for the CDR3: TGCAGTGCTAGGTTGCGTGGCTACACCTTC.